This TCR beta chain appears in the sequencing data of a study of blood T cell repertoires in COVID-19. Study summary: The United States, Italy and Spain supplied acute and convalescent COVID-19 samples.

Trimming removed 3 bases from V and 4 bases from J, with 10 bases in between. The germline CDR1 and CDR2 sequences are SEHNR and FQNEAQ (reference sequence). The CDR3 covers 13 residues. Per the original data handling: It was from reference gene primer amplification that nucleated cell counts were estimated. Method: immunoSEQ multiplex PCR; TCRdb's copy keeps in-frame clones and lacks some. The DNA was the basis for D and trimming; V, J and clone size are from that table. The data show 200,000 to 250,000 clones, approximately 89% seen once. The chain uses TRBV7-9 and TRBJ2-7; the D gene is possibly TRBD1 (6 bases). This receptor was identified in a woman aged 55-70 years who had recovered from COVID-19. What was sequenced was peripheral blood. CDR3 nucleotide sequence: TGTGCCAGCAGCTTTACAGGGAAATACGAGCAGTACTTC. Residues: CASSFTGKYEQYF.